Presented here are 22 T cell receptor beta chains from one specimen sequenced in a study of CD8+ T cells in alopecia areata. Following RNA extraction, reverse transcription yielded cDNA that acted as the sequencing template. Assay: immunoSEQ multiplex PCR; the TCRdb copy retains only in-frame clones and omits some. The sample carries 110,000 or so clones, 56% recorded once. The treatment here: oral pan-JAK inhibitor, 5-10 mg twice daily. Material: CD4+ T cells sorted from blood, obtained at week 24, from a patient treated with tofacitinib. Receptors originate from a human donor with alopecia areata.

The genes are TRBV5-6 and TRBJ1-2; D might be TRBD1 (6 bases). The CDR3 length is 17 residues. Trimming removed 2 bases at V and 2 bases at J, with 19 bases between. Germline loops: CDR1 SGHDT, CDR2 YYEEEE. CDR3: CASSLFQQGQPNYGYTF. The DNA for the CDR3 is TGTGCCAGCAGCTTATTCCAACAGGGTCAGCCAAACTATGGCTACACCTTC.

This clone turned up a few times. The chain carries TRBV7-9 and TRBJ2-7; D unresolved. Trimming removed 5 bases from V and 1 base from J, with 15 bases in between. The length of the CDR3 is 15 residues. In germline, CDR1 is SEHNR, CDR2 FQNEAQ (reference sequence). CDR3 DNA sequence: TGTGCCAGCAGCCTATCGGACGGAATATCCTACGAGCAGTACTTC. This translates into CASSLSDGISYEQYF.

The chain is built from TRBV29-1 and TRBJ1-1, with D perhaps TRBD1 (6 bases). Germline V gene data show CDR1 as SQVTM and CDR2 as ANQGSEA. With 6 bases removed from V and 7 bases from J, the gap between germline ends came to 15 bases. This CDR3 comprises 12 residues. The CDR3 region has the DNA TGCAGCGTCAACCGGGGGGCGCGTGAAGCTTTCTTT. Its protein product is CSVNRGAREAFF.

This clone has a handful of counts. The chain joins TRBV29-1 to TRBJ2-5; TRBD1 matches at 11 bases. The CDR3 has 14 amino acids. Germline V lookup: CDR1 SQVTM, CDR2 ANQGSEA. With V trimmed by 6 bases and J by 4 bases, 7 bases remained unmatched. The CDR3 DNA sequence: TGCAGCGTAGCTCCGGGACAGGGGGGAGAGACCCAGTACTTC. As protein: CSVAPGQGGETQYF. The variable domain in full, with the rest retrieved from reference TRBV29-1 and TRBJ2-5, is SAVISQKPSRDICQRGTSLTIQCQVDSQVTMMFWYRQQPGQSLTLIATANQGSEATYESGFVIDKFPISRPNLTFSTLTVSNMSPEDSSIYLCSVAPGQGGETQYFGPGTRLLVL.

The chain joins TRBV10-3 to TRBJ1-5, with D tentatively TRBD1 (6 bases). Deletions cut 0 bases from V and 4 bases from J, with 10 bases between. The CDR3 is 15 residues long. The germline gives CDR1 ENHRY, CDR2 SYGVKD. The CDR3 nucleotides read TGTGCCATCAGTGAGTCAGGGGGACGGAATCAGCCCCAGCATTTT. Its protein product is CAISESGGRNQPQHF.

This CDR3 is CASSSGVRKYF. In nucleotides, the CDR3 is TGTGCCAGCAGCTCGGGGGTTCGGAAGTATTTT. This chain connects TRBV7-9 to TRBJ2-3; D is perhaps TRBD2 (6 bases). This CDR3 has 11 residues. CDR1 and CDR2 (germline): SEHNR, FQNEAQ (reference sequence). The V end lost 4 bases, the J end lost 13 bases, and 12 bases lay between the germline ends.

The rearrangement joins TRBV7-8 to TRBJ1-5; D might be TRBD1 (6 bases). V was shortened by 1 base and J by 8 bases, with 15 bases between the two germline ends. The CDR3 runs to 15 residues. The germline V gene has CDR1 SGHVS and CDR2 FQNEAQ. Here the CDR3 reads CASSLEGRGGEPQHF. CDR3 DNA sequence: TGTGCCAGCAGCTTAGAGGGCAGAGGGGGTGAGCCCCAGCATTTT.

The rearrangement uses TRBV7-6 and TRBJ2-5, with 8 bases identical to TRBD2. This CDR3 is built from 16 residues. With 5 bases clipped from V and 5 bases from J, the junction kept 13 bases outside the gene matches. Germline V lookup: CDR1 SGHVS, CDR2 FNYEAQ. This CDR3 reads CASSPPSGTRVETQYF. DNA of the CDR3: TGTGCCAGCAGCCCCCCCTCCGGGACTAGAGTGGAGACCCAGTACTTC.

This chain joins TRBV6-5 and TRBJ2-5; D unresolved. CDR1 is MNHEY, CDR2 SVGAGI, per germline. The CDR3 is made up of 16 amino acids. V lost 4 bases to trimming and J lost 4 bases, with 19 bases between them. CDR3 bases: TGTGCCAGCAGTTTCCACGCCGCGGACCCGGGAGAGACCCAGTACTTC. This translates into CASSFHAADPGETQYF.

The V call is TRBV2, the J call TRBJ2-5, with a weak D call TRBD2 (5 bases). The germline V gene has CDR1 SNHLY and CDR2 FYNNEI. The CDR3 totals 14 residues. V lost 3 bases and J 0 bases, leaving 8 bases between the germline ends. The CDR3 sequence: CASSEEAYQETQYF. The CDR3, as DNA: TGTGCCAGCAGTGAGGAGGCTTACCAAGAGACCCAGTACTTC.

In this sample, this clone turned up a few times. The V gene is TRBV29-1, the J gene TRBJ2-1; 7 nucleotides line up with TRBD2. Losses at the gene ends were 5 bases for V and 1 base for J; bases not matched to a gene: 5. The germline CDR1 and CDR2 sequences are SQVTM and ANQGSEA. CDR3 length: 14 residues. This chain's CDR3 is CSVSTSESYNEQFF. For the CDR3, the DNA is TGCAGCGTTTCTACTAGCGAGTCCTACAATGAGCAGTTCTTC.

The chain couples TRBV29-1 to TRBJ2-5; no clear D. V lost 4 bases to trimming and J lost 3 bases, with 12 bases between them. CDR1 and CDR2 (germline): SQVTM, ANQGSEA. CDR3 length: 13 amino acids. The CDR3 DNA is TGCAGCGTTGGGGCAATTCTAAAAGAGACCCAGTACTTC. Amino acids: CSVGAILKETQYF.

The rearrangement joins TRBV2 to TRBJ1-5; TRBD1 aligns across 7 bases. Trimming removed 6 bases from V and 1 base from J; junction bases left unmatched: 9. The CDR3 has 16 residues. The germline CDR1 and CDR2 sequences are SNHLY and FYNNEI. The CDR3 reads CASSYRGGGSNQPQHF. The CDR3 DNA follows: TGTGCCAGCAGCTATAGAGGGGGCGGAAGCAATCAGCCCCAGCATTTT.

The chain uses TRBV6-6 and TRBJ2-5, with TRBD2 matching 8 bases. V dropped 0 bases and J dropped 5; count of bases not matched to a gene: 5. The CDR3 length is 15 residues. The germline V gene has CDR1 MNHNY and CDR2 SVGAGI (reference sequence). The CDR3 nucleotides are TGTGCCAGCAGTTACTCGAGGGCTAGCGGGGAGACCCAGTACTTC. Translated, it gives CASSYSRASGETQYF.

CDR3 in amino acids: CALGYGGNTIYF. CDR3 bases: TGTGCCTTAGGGTACGGGGGAAACACCATATATTTT. This chain joins TRBV30 and TRBJ1-3; no clear D. Germline CDR1 GTSNPN, CDR2 SVGIG (reference sequence). The V end lost 7 bases, the J end lost 4 bases, and 11 bases lay between the germline ends. CDR3 length equals 12 residues.

The rearrangement uses TRBV5-1 and TRBJ2-7; no clear D. From germline, CDR1 is SGHRS and CDR2 YFSETQ. The CDR3 consists of 12 residues. V gave up 0 bases and J gave up 1 base, with 2 bases separating them. CDR3 coding DNA: TGCGCCAGCAGCTTGGAGTCCTACGAGCAGTACTTC. Its translation is CASSLESYEQYF.

This chain uses TRBV30 with TRBJ1-5, with unresolved D. The V end lost 3 bases, the J end lost 0 bases, and 9 bases lay between the germline ends. The CDR3 is 14 amino acids. Per the germline V gene, CDR1 is GTSNPN and CDR2 is SVGIG (reference sequence). The DNA of the CDR3 is TGTGCCTGGAGCCCCCACAATAGCAATCAGCCCCAGCATTTT. Its translation: CAWSPHNSNQPQHF. The whole variable domain, filled in from reference TRBV30 and TRBJ1-5, reads SQTIHQWPATLVQPVGSPLSLECTVEGTSNPNLYWYRQAAGRGLQLLFYSVGIGQISSEVPQNLSASRPQDRQFILSSKKLLLSDSGFYLCAWSPHNSNQPQHFGDGTRLSIL.

The chain has TRBV5-4 and TRBJ1-2; TRBD1 agrees at 9 bases. CDR3 length: 15 amino acids. V was pared by 0 bases and J by 8 bases, with 8 bases of the junction left unmatched. CDR1 is SGHNT and CDR2 is YYREEE in the germline V gene (reference sequence). The DNA of the CDR3 is TGTGCCAGCAGCTTGGGTCGGGGACAGGGTAACGGCTACACCTTC. Translating gives CASSLGRGQGNGYTF.

The rearrangement links TRBV7-2 to TRBJ1-1; TRBD1 aligns across 9 bases. The CDR3 sequence is 16 residues long. V shed 6 bases and J 1 base; nucleotides not matched to a gene: 9. Germline assignment: CDR1 SGHTA and CDR2 FQGNSA. CDR3 loop: CASRTGTGSGNTEAFF. DNA of the CDR3: TGTGCCAGCAGAACCGGGACAGGGAGTGGGAACACTGAAGCTTTCTTT.

For the CDR3, the DNA is TGTGCCAGCAGCTTTGCCGGTCCCTACAATGAGCAGTTCTTC. Encoded protein: CASSFAGPYNEQFF. The V and J genes are TRBV7-9 and TRBJ2-1; D ambiguous. The CDR3 extends over 14 amino acids. V lost 3 bases, J lost 2 bases, and 8 bases lay in between. CDR1 SEHNR and CDR2 FQNEAQ come from the germline V gene (reference sequence).

This chain connects TRBV7-2 to TRBJ1-2; unclear D gene. CDR3 length equals 14 residues. Trimming stripped 1 base from V and 4 bases from J, with 10 bases between. Germline V gives CDR1 SGHTA, CDR2 FQGNSA. CDR3 bases: TGTGCCAGCAGCTTAGACCCGGCGGGCTATGGCTACACCTTC. Translation: CASSLDPAGYGYTF.

The rearrangement uses TRBV4-2 and TRBJ1-1; 7 positions agree with TRBD1. There are 14 residues in the CDR3. The J segment lost 5 bases and the V segment lost 3 bases, leaving 6 bases of the junction unmatched. Per germline, CDR1 LGHNA and CDR2 YNFKEQ. CDR3 region: CASSQEGATTEAFF. DNA of the CDR3: TGTGCCAGCAGCCAGGAGGGGGCTACTACTGAAGCTTTCTTT.